This T cell receptor (beta chain) was retrieved from a study of blood T cell repertoires in COVID-19. Overall study context: The cDNA or gDNA used as material had been derived from T cells, B-cell-depleted T cells, or PBMCs.

The germline V and J ends were trimmed by 4 bases and 1 base, with 8 bases remaining between them. The CDR3 contains 13 residues. Per germline, CDR1 SGDLS and CDR2 YYNGEE. As processed by the authors: Reference gene primer amplification in the assay estimated nucleated cell counts. Clones were read by immunoSEQ multiplex PCR, and TCRdb kept only the in-frame ones, dropping some. V and J calls and clone size follow that table, whereas D and trimming were derived from the DNA. The repertoire consists of 350,000 to 450,000 clones, with less than 85% occurring once and the leading ten covering approximately 3.7%.

Source material: peripheral blood. V and J are TRBV9 and TRBJ1-1; a possible D gene is TRBD1 (5 bases). This TCR was recovered from a young woman with acute or convalescent COVID-19. In DNA, the CDR3 is TGTGCCAGCAGCCCAGGACAGAACACTGAAGCTTTCTTT. It encodes CASSPGQNTEAFF.